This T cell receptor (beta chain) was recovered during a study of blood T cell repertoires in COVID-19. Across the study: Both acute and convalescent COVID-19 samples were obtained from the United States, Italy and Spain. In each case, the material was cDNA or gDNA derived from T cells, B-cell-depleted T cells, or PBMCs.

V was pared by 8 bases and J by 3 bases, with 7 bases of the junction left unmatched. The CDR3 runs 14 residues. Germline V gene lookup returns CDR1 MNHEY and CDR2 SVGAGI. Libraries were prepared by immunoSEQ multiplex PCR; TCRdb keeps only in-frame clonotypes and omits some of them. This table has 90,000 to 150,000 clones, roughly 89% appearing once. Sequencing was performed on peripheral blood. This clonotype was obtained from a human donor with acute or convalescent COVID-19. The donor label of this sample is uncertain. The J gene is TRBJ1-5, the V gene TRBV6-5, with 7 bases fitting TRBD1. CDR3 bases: TGTGCCAGCGCTTGGGACAGATACAATCAGCCCCAGCATTTT. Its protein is CASAWDRYNQPQHF.